This record looks at one TCR beta chain sequence and its context. Clones were read by immunoSEQ multiplex PCR, and TCRdb kept only the in-frame ones, dropping some. The sample holds fewer than 250,000 clones, 85% to 90% seen once. The data derive from a study of blood T cell repertoires in COVID-19. In the study overall: Collection of acute and convalescent COVID-19 samples took place in the United States, Italy and Spain.

The TCR originated in a young man with COVID-19, enrolled during active disease. The sequenced sample was peripheral blood.

CDR3 nucleotide sequence: TGTGCCAGCAGCTTGACAGAGAGCTCCTACAATGAGCAGTTCTTC. Translating it yields CASSLTESSYNEQFF. The chain recombines TRBV9 with TRBJ2-1; D is perhaps TRBD1 (5 bases). V gave up 4 bases and J gave up 0 bases, with 11 bases separating them. Germline CDR1 and CDR2: SGDLS and YYNGEE. The CDR3 has 15 amino acids.